These 18 T cell receptor beta chains originate from one sample sequenced in a study of CXCR3-negative and CXCR3-positive naive CD8 T cells. No antigen has been assigned to these receptors. Notes on the study in general: More hydrophobic TRB CDR3s were found in CXCR3-positive naive cells than in CXCR3-negative naive cells.

All TRB cDNA libraries came from 5' RACE performed with UMI labels. After re-calling the 5' RACE reads, TCRdb lists one entry per CDR3 protein, DNA absent. This sample carries tens of thousands of distinct CDR3 sequences, with approximately 0.5% going to the ten biggest clones. Sequenced sample: naive CXCR3+ CD8+ T cells from blood. Subset denoted: CD45RO-CCR7+CD27+CD95- naive CD8+ T cells expressing CXCR3 (TNR3+). The receptors shown here come from a human donor in good health. Some clones in this sample may be carry-over from other donors' samples.

The V gene is TRBV7-2, the J gene TRBJ1-1; TCRdb's D gene call, TRBD1, goes unchecked for lack of DNA. The CDR3 runs to 12 residues. Germline V lookup: CDR1 SGHTA, CDR2 FQGNSA. This CDR3 reads CASSPGYTEAFF.

The V gene is TRBV13, the J gene TRBJ2-7; the D call of TRBD1 rests on TCRdb alone, since no DNA is present to check it. CDR1 is PRHDT, CDR2 FYEKMQ, per germline (reference sequence). The CDR3 is made up of 16 amino acids. This CDR3 is CASSSRRDPYYYEQYF.

This chain joins TRBV5-1 and TRBJ1-2. The CDR3 is made up of 14 amino acids. The germline CDR1 and CDR2 sequences are SGHRS and YFSETQ. The CDR3 spells CASSPDNPNYGYTF.

V and J are TRBV29-1 and TRBJ2-1; TCRdb proposes TRBD1, but this gene call is untestable without DNA. The germline V gene has CDR1 SQVTM and CDR2 ANQGSEA. The CDR3 is 16 amino acids. The CDR3: CSVEDLPGRLEEEQFF.

The V and J genes are TRBV9 and TRBJ1-4; TCRdb's assignment of TRBD1 cannot be checked, as there is no DNA. The CDR3 is 14 amino acids. Germline V gene data show CDR1 as SGDLS and CDR2 as YYNGEE. The CDR3 sequence is CASSFGGTNEKLFF.

The chain carries TRBV6-5 and TRBJ2-7; TCRdb's D call of TRBD1 is untestable without DNA. Looked up from germline, CDR1 is MNHEY and CDR2 is SVGAGI. The CDR3 extends over 16 amino acids. The CDR3: CASTPHPDRGLFEQYF.

This rearrangement joins TRBV28 to TRBJ1-3. CDR1 and CDR2 from the germline V gene are MDHEN and SYDVKM. The CDR3 runs to 15 residues. The CDR3 loop reads CASSFGLGDGNTIYF.

The chain couples TRBV4-3 to TRBJ2-1; absent DNA, TCRdb's TRBD2 call cannot be checked. This CDR3 contains 18 residues. Germline lookup yields CDR1 LGHNA and CDR2 YSLEER. The CDR3 is CASSQDYGSGRSVNEQFF.

This chain uses TRBV20-1 with TRBJ1-6. The CDR3 runs 12 residues. CDR1 DFQATT and CDR2 SNEGSKA come from the germline V gene (reference sequence). CDR3 amino acids: CSAMVSGSPLHF.

V and J are TRBV12-3 or TRBV12-4 and TRBJ2-7; absent DNA, TCRdb's TRBD2 call cannot be checked. This CDR3 is 15 amino acids long. The CDR3 region is CASSLAAGLADEQYF.

The chain employs TRBV4-3 and TRBJ2-1; the TCRdb D gene call, TRBD1, has no DNA to confirm it. The CDR3 has 14 amino acids. CDR1 LGHNA and CDR2 YSLEER come from the germline V gene. CDR3 in amino acids: CASSPRTGSNEQFF.

CDR3 residues: CASSRSDIQYF. The chain combines TRBV7-2 with TRBJ2-4. The CDR3 extends over 11 amino acids. The germline CDR1 and CDR2 sequences are SGHTA and FQGNSA.

The chain uses TRBV9 and TRBJ2-7; TCRdb indicates TRBD2, and absent DNA this call remains unverified. The CDR3 is 18 residues long. Germline assignment: CDR1 SGDLS and CDR2 YYNGEE. This CDR3 reads CASSVIGEGEDYPYEQYF. The variable domain in full, with the rest retrieved from reference TRBV9 and TRBJ2-7, is DSGVTQTPKHLITATGQRVTLRCSPRSGDLSVYWYQQSLDQGLQFLIQYYNGEERAKGNILERFSAQQFPDLHSELNLSSLELGDSALYFCASSVIGEGEDYPYEQYFGPGTRLTVT.

The V call is TRBV29-1, the J call TRBJ2-7; TCRdb picks TRBD1, but there is no DNA to check that call. Germline loops: CDR1 SQVTM, CDR2 ANQGSEA. This CDR3 has 13 residues. The CDR3 reads CSVGSDRVGEQYF.

The CDR3 reads CATGTVNTEAFF. This chain joins TRBV6-1 and TRBJ1-1; the D call of TRBD1 rests on TCRdb alone, since no DNA is present to check it. CDR1 and CDR2 (germline): MNHNS, SASEGT. The CDR3 is 12 residues long.

This chain joins TRBV25-1 and TRBJ1-1; TCRdb gives TRBD1 as the D gene, but with no DNA this cannot be confirmed. The CDR3 runs 22 residues. Germline V gene sequence: CDR1 MGHDK, CDR2 SYGVNS. CDR3 amino acids: CASSEYFPRQGNWGYMNTEAFF.

V usage is TRBV28 and J usage is TRBJ2-7; with no DNA, the TCRdb D assignment of TRBD1 cannot be verified. The length of the CDR3 is 15 residues. Per germline, CDR1 MDHEN and CDR2 SYDVKM. CDR3 loop: CASSLYGGTSYEQYF. The entire variable domain, with the rest obtained from reference TRBV28 and TRBJ2-7, is as follows: DVKVTQSSRYLVKRTGEKVFLECVQDMDHENMFWYRQDPGLGLRLIYFSYDVKMKEKGDIPEGYSVSREKKERFSLILESASTNQTSMYLCASSLYGGTSYEQYFGPGTRLTVT.

V is TRBV29-1 and J is TRBJ2-3; TCRdb outputs TRBD1, but without DNA this stays unchecked. The CDR3 runs 13 residues. Germline loops: CDR1 SQVTM, CDR2 ANQGSEA. The CDR3 protein is CSAFGGVEDTQYF.